Listed below are T cell receptor beta chains from one sample, sequenced in a study of regulatory T cells in long-lasting Graves disease. TCRdb fed the multiplex PCR reads into MiXCR, producing one record per CDR3 protein. The sample has about 470,000 distinct CDR3 sequences; 14% to 15% are singletons. This sample also appeared in a second study, on T cells in Graves' hyperthyroidism and ophthalmopathy.

Material: peripheral blood mononuclear cells (PBMCs), obtained at new diagnosis, from a patient treated with antithyroid drugs. The receptors were gathered from a woman younger than 45 with Graves disease. Both conserved end residues are part of each CDR3. A D gene is named only where the DNA matches it firmly. Rows give clone size only sometimes, using once, few, many, or a class for an expanded clone.

V,size,D,J,CDR3,DNA
TRBV28,-,-,TRBJ2-4,CASSRSQGGYPKNIQYF,TGTGCCAGCAGTCGATCACAGGGCGGGTATCCCAAAAACATTCAGTACTTC
TRBV27,-,-,TRBJ2-2,CASSLYRAGELFF,TGCGCCAGCAGTTTATACAGGGCCGGGGAGCTGTTTTTT
TRBV4-2,-,-,TRBJ1-2,CASSQETGDLRYGYTF,TGTGCCAGCAGCCAAGAAACCGGGGACCTTCGTTATGGCTACACCTTC
TRBV12-3/TRBV12-4,-,-,TRBJ2-7,CASGLVVNLGLPREQYF,TGTGCCAGCGGCTTAGTGGTGAACCTAGGACTCCCACGGGAGCAGTACTTC
TRBV9,-,-,TRBJ2-1,CASSVVMGSYNEQFF,TGTGCCAGCAGCGTAGTAATGGGCTCCTACAATGAGCAGTTCTTC
TRBV11-3,-,TRBD2,TRBJ2-1,CASSRLAGDYGEQFF,TGTGCCAGCAGCCGACTAGCGGGAGACTACGGTGAGCAGTTCTTC
TRBV13,few,-,TRBJ2-1,CASTRGRTGYETQFF,TGTGCCAGCACCCGGGGACGGACCGGGTATGAGACCCAGTTCTTC
TRBV20-1,many,-,TRBJ2-1,CSARASVEQFF,TGCAGTGCTAGAGCTAGCGTTGAGCAGTTCTTC
TRBV7-3,few,TRBD2,TRBJ2-1,CASSWGLAGVGQETQFF,TGTGCCAGCAGCTGGGGACTAGCGGGAGTAGGGCAAGAGACCCAGTTCTTC
TRBV20-1,many,TRBD2,TRBJ2-7,CSATGTTRSYEQYF,TGCAGTGCTACCGGGACTACCAGATCCTACGAGCAGTACTTC
TRBV5-1,many,-,TRBJ2-1,CASSASGGRVPGNEQFF,TGCGCCAGCAGCGCCTCTGGAGGCAGGGTACCTGGGAATGAGCAGTTCTTC
TRBV2,few,TRBD1,TRBJ1-5,CASSAGTGKNQPQHF,TGTGCCAGCAGCGCCGGGACAGGGAAAAATCAGCCCCAGCATTTT
TRBV3-1,many,TRBD2,TRBJ2-3,CASSQGGRADTQYF,TGTGCCAGCAGCCAAGGCGGGAGGGCCGATACGCAGTATTTT
TRBV5-1,many,-,TRBJ1-6,CASSLMGQGSPLHF,TGCGCCAGCAGCTTGATGGGTCAAGGCTCACCCCTCCACTTT
TRBV19,-,TRBD2,TRBJ2-7,CAVRASGTYEQYF,TGTGCAGTGCGGGCTAGCGGGACCTACGAGCAGTACTTC
TRBV5-6,-,-,TRBJ1-6,CASSLSAQDYNSPLHF,TGTGCCAGCAGCTTGAGTGCACAGGACTATAATTCACCCCTCCACTTT
TRBV20-1,-,-,TRBJ1-1,CSARGKGVMNTEAFF,TGCAGTGCTAGAGGGAAAGGGGTTATGAACACTGAAGCTTTCTTT
TRBV5-6,many,-,TRBJ1-5,CASSFTSRTRGNQPQHF,TGTGCCAGCAGCTTTACGAGCCGGACCAGGGGCAATCAGCCCCAGCATTTT
TRBV20-1,many,-,TRBJ2-5,CSASGKEETQYF,TGCAGTGCGTCGGGGAAGGAAGAGACCCAGTACTTC
TRBV2,many,-,TRBJ1-2,CASSAGSGGYTF,TGTGCCAGCAGTGCGGGGTCCGGTGGCTACACCTTC
TRBV7-6,many,TRBD2,TRBJ2-1,CASSLSLAGGYHEQFF,TGTGCCAGCAGCTTGAGCCTAGCGGGAGGGTACCATGAGCAGTTCTTC
TRBV2,few,-,TRBJ2-5,CASSREAAQETQYF,TGTGCCAGCAGCCGAGAGGCCGCCCAAGAGACCCAGTACTTC
TRBV2,many,TRBD2,TRBJ2-1,CARAGGLNNEQFF,TGTGCCAGAGCGGGAGGCCTAAACAATGAGCAGTTCTTC
TRBV10-3,few,-,TRBJ1-2,CAISRDGNYGYTF,TGTGCCATCAGTCGGGACGGCAACTATGGCTACACCTTC
TRBV5-1,many,TRBD1,TRBJ2-1,CASSLTGVGSNEQFF,TGCGCCAGCAGCTTGACAGGGGTAGGGTCGAATGAGCAGTTCTTC
TRBV6-1,few,-,TRBJ1-2,CASSPANYGYTF,TGTGCCAGCTCGCCAGCTAACTATGGCTACACCTTC
TRBV7-9,-,-,TRBJ1-1,CASSDGLTNTEAFF,TGTGCCAGCAGCGATGGACTGACGAACACTGAAGCTTTCTTT
TRBV12-3/TRBV12-4,few,-,TRBJ1-5,CASSLSRGQPQHF,TGTGCCAGCAGTTTAAGTAGAGGCCAGCCCCAGCATTTT
TRBV5-6,few,-,TRBJ1-2,CASSLAAGSGGYTF,TGTGCCAGCAGCTTGGCGGCAGGGTCGGGTGGCTACACCTTC
TRBV2,many,-,TRBJ1-5,CASSEGSNQPQHF,TGTGCCAGCAGTGAGGGTAGCAATCAGCCCCAGCATTTT
TRBV2,many,TRBD2,TRBJ2-1,CASSPSGAGGNEQFF,TGTGCCAGCAGTCCTAGCGGAGCGGGAGGCAATGAGCAGTTCTTC
TRBV12-3/TRBV12-4,many,-,TRBJ2-2,CASSSNRGGDGELFF,TGTGCCAGCAGTTCAAACAGGGGAGGTGACGGGGAGCTGTTTTTT
TRBV27,-,-,TRBJ1-3,CASRDKGLSGNTIYF,TGTGCCAGCAGAGACAAAGGACTATCTGGAAACACCATATATTTT
TRBV6-2/TRBV6-3,once,-,TRBJ2-3,CASSYEGGRADTQYF,TGTGCCAGCAGTTACGAAGGGGGGCGCGCAGATACGCAGTATTTT
TRBV5-1,many,-,TRBJ1-4,CASRSRRALTEKLFF,TGCGCCAGCAGATCTCGCAGGGCCCTGACCGAAAAACTGTTTTTT
TRBV12-3/TRBV12-4,many,-,TRBJ1-2,CASTPAGGISYGYTF,TGTGCCAGCACCCCGGCGGGGGGAATCAGCTATGGCTACACCTTC
TRBV20-1,-,TRBD2,TRBJ2-7,CSSPPSGSFSYEQYF,TGCTCTTCCCCCCCTAGCGGGAGCTTCTCCTACGAGCAGTACTTC
TRBV5-1,many,TRBD2,TRBJ2-7,CASSQTSGKTYEQYF,TGCGCCAGCAGCCAGACTAGCGGTAAGACGTACGAGCAGTACTTC
TRBV20-1,many,-,TRBJ1-1,CSARLNTEAFF,TGCAGTGCTAGATTGAACACTGAAGCTTTCTTT
TRBV20-1,-,-,TRBJ2-1,CSASWLRTGPAYNEQFF,TGCAGTGCTAGTTGGCTGCGGACTGGGCCTGCCTACAATGAGCAGTTCTTC
TRBV11-2,many,-,TRBJ2-3,CASSSPSTDTQYF,TGCGCCAGCAGCTCACCTAGCACAGATACGCAGTATTTT
TRBV6-1,many,TRBD2,TRBJ2-1,CATTSGVGVNEQFF,TGTGCCACGACTAGCGGCGTTGGGGTCAATGAGCAGTTCTTC
TRBV20-1,many,-,TRBJ2-7,CTLANSYEQYF,TGCACCCTAGCGAACTCCTACGAGCAGTACTTC
TRBV18,many,-,TRBJ1-2,CASSPPTGPGGYTF,TGTGCCAGCTCACCACCCACAGGGCCAGGTGGCTACACCTTC
TRBV12-3/TRBV12-4,few,-,TRBJ1-1,CASSPDQGAFF,TGTGCCAGCAGCCCGGACCAGGGAGCTTTCTTT
TRBV18,once,TRBD1,TRBJ2-6,CASSLRDRGAGANVLTF,TGTGCCAGCTCGCTCCGGGACAGGGGTGCTGGGGCCAACGTCCTGACTTTC
TRBV30,few,-,TRBJ1-4,CAWSGQQDYEKLFF,TGTGCCTGGAGTGGTCAACAGGATTATGAAAAACTGTTTTTT
TRBV2,few,-,TRBJ1-3,CASRETDSGNTIYF,TGTGCCAGCAGGGAGACCGACTCTGGAAACACCATATATTTT
TRBV5-1,few,TRBD1,TRBJ2-5,CASSYLTGNRETQYF,TGCGCCAGCAGCTACTTGACAGGGAATCGTGAGACCCAGTACTTC
TRBV12-3/TRBV12-4,many,-,TRBJ1-1,CASSLGGKTPEAFF,TGTGCCAGCAGTTTAGGGGGTAAGACTCCTGAAGCTTTCTTT